This T cell receptor beta chain was profiled in a study of T cells in Graves' hyperthyroidism and ophthalmopathy. Uncontrolled infection, other autoimmune disease, pregnancy and lactation each barred patients from inclusion. RNA transcripts yielded amplified TCR beta CDR3 regions. An initial round of RT-PCR targeting the TCR CDR3 relied on the HTBI primer set. MiXCR, run by TCRdb on the multiplex PCR reads, gives a single entry per CDR3 protein. The table has 540,000 or so distinct CDR3 sequences, more than 15% seen once; the top ten hold roughly 6.6%. This clonotype was recorded many times. Its antigen is not identified. Overall study findings and caveats: Most thyroid-expanded clonotypes above 0.001 were also found in blood.

The trim removed 6 bases at V and 4 bases at J, leaving 11 bases unmatched. From germline, CDR1 is MDHEN and CDR2 SYDVKM. The CDR3 has 15 amino acids. Sample: blood. The receptor's source is a woman between 25 and 40 years old with Graves' hyperthyroidism. J is TRBJ2-7 and V is TRBV28; 8 bases match TRBD1. The CDR3 bases are TGTGCCAGCAGACCTCAGGGGGCGGTGGAGTACGAGCAGTACTTC. It codes for CASRPQGAVEYEQYF.